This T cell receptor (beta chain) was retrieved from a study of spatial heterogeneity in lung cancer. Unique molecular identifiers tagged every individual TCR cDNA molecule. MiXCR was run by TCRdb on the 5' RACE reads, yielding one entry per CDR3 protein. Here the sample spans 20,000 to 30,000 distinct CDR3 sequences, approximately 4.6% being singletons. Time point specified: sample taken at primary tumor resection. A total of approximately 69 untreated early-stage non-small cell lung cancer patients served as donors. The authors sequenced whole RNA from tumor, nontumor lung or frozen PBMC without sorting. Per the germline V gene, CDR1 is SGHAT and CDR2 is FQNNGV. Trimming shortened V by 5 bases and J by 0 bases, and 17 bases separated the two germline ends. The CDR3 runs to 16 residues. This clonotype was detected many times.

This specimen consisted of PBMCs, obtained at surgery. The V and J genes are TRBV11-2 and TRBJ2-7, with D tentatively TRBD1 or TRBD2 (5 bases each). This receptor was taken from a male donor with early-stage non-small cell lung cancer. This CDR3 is CASSPGLGRSSYEQYF. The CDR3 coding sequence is TGTGCCAGCAGCCCCGGTCTGGGACGGAGCTCCTACGAGCAGTACTTC. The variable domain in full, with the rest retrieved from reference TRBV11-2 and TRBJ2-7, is EAGVAQSPRYKIIEKRQSVAFWCNPISGHATLYWYQQILGQGPKLLIQFQNNGVVDDSQLPKDRFSAERLKGVDSTLKIQPAKLEDSAVYLCASSPGLGRSSYEQYFGPGTRLTVT.